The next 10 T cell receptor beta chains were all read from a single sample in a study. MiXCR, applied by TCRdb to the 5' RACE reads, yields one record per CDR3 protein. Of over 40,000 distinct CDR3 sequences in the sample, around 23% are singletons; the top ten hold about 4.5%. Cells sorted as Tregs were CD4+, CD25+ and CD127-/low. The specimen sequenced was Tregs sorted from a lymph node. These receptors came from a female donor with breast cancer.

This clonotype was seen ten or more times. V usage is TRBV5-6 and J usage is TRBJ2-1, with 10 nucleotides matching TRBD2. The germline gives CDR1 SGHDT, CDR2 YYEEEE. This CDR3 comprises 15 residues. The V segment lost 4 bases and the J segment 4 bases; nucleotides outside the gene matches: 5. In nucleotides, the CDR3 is TGTGCCAGCAGCCATAGACTAGCGGGTTACAATGAGCAGTTCTTC. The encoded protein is CASSHRLAGYNEQFF.

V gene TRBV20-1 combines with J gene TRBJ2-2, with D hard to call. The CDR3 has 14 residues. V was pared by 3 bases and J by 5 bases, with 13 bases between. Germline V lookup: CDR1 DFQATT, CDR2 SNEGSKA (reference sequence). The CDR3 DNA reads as TGCAGTGCTAGTGGTACGCTCCTAACCGGGGAGCTGTTTTTT. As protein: CSASGTLLTGELFF.

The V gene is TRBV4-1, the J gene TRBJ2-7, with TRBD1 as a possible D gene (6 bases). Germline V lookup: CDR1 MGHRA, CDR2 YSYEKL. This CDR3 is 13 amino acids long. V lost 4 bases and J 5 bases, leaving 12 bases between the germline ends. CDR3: CASSLQGRNEQYF. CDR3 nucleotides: TGCGCCAGCAGCCTCCAGGGGCGGAACGAGCAGTACTTC.

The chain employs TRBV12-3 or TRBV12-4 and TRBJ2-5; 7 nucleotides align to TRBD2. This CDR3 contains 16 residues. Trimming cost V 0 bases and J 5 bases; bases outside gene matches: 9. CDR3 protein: CASSLARAGAVETQYF. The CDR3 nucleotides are TGTGCCAGCAGTTTAGCGCGGGCGGGAGCCGTCGAGACCCAGTACTTC.

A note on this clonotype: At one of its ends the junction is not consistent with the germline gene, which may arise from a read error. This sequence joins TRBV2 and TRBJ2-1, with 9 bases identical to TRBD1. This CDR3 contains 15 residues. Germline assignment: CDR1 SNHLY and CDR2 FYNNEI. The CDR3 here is CASSADRGSYSEQFF. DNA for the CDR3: TGTGCCAGCAGCGCCGACAGGGGGTCCTACAGTGAGCAGTTCTTC.

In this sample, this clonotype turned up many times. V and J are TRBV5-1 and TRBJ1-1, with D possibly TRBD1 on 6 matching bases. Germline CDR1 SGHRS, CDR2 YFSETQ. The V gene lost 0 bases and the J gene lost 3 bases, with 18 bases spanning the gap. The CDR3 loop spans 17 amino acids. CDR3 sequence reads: CASSLVGRGQLDTEAFF. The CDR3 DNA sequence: TGCGCCAGCAGCTTGGTCGGGCGGGGGCAGCTAGACACTGAAGCTTTCTTT.

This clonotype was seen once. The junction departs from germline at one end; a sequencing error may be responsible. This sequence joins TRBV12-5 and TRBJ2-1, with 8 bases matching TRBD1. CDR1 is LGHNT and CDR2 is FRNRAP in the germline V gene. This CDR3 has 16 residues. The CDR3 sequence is CARGLILGTGHNEQFF. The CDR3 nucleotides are TGTGCTAGAGGTTTGATCCTTGGGACAGGTCACAATGAGCAGTTCTTC.

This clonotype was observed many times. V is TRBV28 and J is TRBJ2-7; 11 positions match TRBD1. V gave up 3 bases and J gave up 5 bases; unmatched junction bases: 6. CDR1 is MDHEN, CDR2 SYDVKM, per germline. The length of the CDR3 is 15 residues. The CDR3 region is CASSFPPGQGDEQYF. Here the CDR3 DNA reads TGTGCCAGCAGTTTCCCTCCGGGACAGGGGGACGAGCAGTACTTC.

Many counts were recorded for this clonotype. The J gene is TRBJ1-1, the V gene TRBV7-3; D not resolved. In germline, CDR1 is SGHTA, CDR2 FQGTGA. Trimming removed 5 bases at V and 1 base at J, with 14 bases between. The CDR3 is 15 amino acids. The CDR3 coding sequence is TGTGCCAGCAGCCCCACGGGTACGAAGAACACTGAAGCTTTCTTT. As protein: CASSPTGTKNTEAFF.

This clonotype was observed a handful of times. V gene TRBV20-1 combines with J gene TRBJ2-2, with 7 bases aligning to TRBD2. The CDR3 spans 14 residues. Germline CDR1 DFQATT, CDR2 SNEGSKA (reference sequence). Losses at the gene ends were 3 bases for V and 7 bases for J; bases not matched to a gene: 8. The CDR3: CSASPAGAIGELFF. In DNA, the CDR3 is TGCAGTGCTAGTCCGGCGGGAGCGATCGGGGAGCTGTTTTTT.